These 3 T cell receptor beta chains share one sample of origin, sequenced in a study of regulatory T cells in long-lasting Graves disease. Documented time point: newly diagnosed GD, antithyroid drugs for less than 3 months. RNA from PBMCs was the source of the TCR library. Investigators prepared the TCR beta libraries by applying iRepertoire HTBI primers and Arm-PCR of CDR3 regions. TCRdb itself ran the multiplex PCR reads through MiXCR, one entry per CDR3 protein. The sample has 450,000 to 700,000 distinct CDR3 sequences; around an eighth are singletons. This same sample was also taken into another study, of T cells in Graves' hyperthyroidism and ophthalmopathy.

The sample consisted of peripheral blood mononuclear cells (PBMCs), taken at new diagnosis, from a patient treated with antithyroid drugs. The receptor source for this set is a young man with Graves disease.

The table lists this clonotype with a count of one. This may be a read error: a much more frequent sequence differs by one nucleotide. The chain uses TRBV10-3 and TRBJ2-7; D tentatively reads TRBD1 or TRBD2 (6 bases each). The CDR3 has 13 amino acids. The V and J ends lost 7 bases and 3 bases respectively, with 13 bases between them. CDR1 and CDR2 from the germline V gene are ENHRY and SYGVKD. The CDR3 is CAIKGVEGYEQYF. The CDR3 DNA is TGTGCCATCAAGGGGGTGGAGGGCTACGAGCAGTACTTC.

This clonotype was observed at least ten times. This chain joins TRBV20-1 and TRBJ1-5; D is perhaps TRBD1 (6 bases). The germline CDR1 and CDR2 sequences are DFQATT and SNEGSKA (reference sequence). V lost 2 bases to trimming and J lost 0 bases, with 11 bases between them. CDR3 length equals 15 residues. The CDR3 nucleotides read TGCAGTGCTAGAAGGGACACCTATAGCAATCAGCCCCAGCATTTT. Translated, it gives CSARRDTYSNQPQHF.

Worth noting for this clonotype: This clone may be a read error of a much larger clone one base away. The chain recombines TRBV13 with TRBJ2-3; D perhaps matches TRBD2 (6 bases). The CDR3 is 14 amino acids. V lost 8 bases to trimming and J lost 0 bases, with 12 bases between them. The germline V gene encodes CDR1 PRHDT and CDR2 FYEKMQ (reference sequence). CDR3 region: CASGSSASTDTQYF. The DNA for the CDR3 is TGTGCCAGCGGCTCTAGCGCCAGCACAGATACGCAGTATTTT.